Detailed here is one T cell receptor (beta chain). The CDR3 length is 16 residues. The V gene's germline CDR1 is KGHSH and CDR2 LQKENI. The trim removed 3 bases at V and 4 bases at J, leaving 10 bases unmatched. The entry originates in a study of blood T cell repertoires in COVID-19. About the research overall: The United States, Italy and Spain provided the acute and convalescent COVID-19 samples. PBMCs, B-cell-depleted T cells, or T cells were the source of the cDNA or gDNA that made up the material.

Original handling: The authors estimated nucleated cell counts from reference gene primer amplification. The assay was immunoSEQ multiplex PCR, and TCRdb's table has in-frame clones only and misses some. D and trimming were read from the DNA, whereas the V and J calls and clone size are those reported in that table. The data hold about 81,000 clones, with roughly 91% observed a single time. Source material: peripheral blood. The TCR comes from a woman aged 45 to 65 in a cohort sampled during active COVID-19. The rearrangement links TRBV18 to TRBJ2-5, with TRBD1 identical over 8 bases. The CDR3 is CASSPLGGTGRETQYF. CDR3 bases: TGTGCCAGCTCACCCCTAGGGGGGACAGGACGAGAGACCCAGTACTTC.